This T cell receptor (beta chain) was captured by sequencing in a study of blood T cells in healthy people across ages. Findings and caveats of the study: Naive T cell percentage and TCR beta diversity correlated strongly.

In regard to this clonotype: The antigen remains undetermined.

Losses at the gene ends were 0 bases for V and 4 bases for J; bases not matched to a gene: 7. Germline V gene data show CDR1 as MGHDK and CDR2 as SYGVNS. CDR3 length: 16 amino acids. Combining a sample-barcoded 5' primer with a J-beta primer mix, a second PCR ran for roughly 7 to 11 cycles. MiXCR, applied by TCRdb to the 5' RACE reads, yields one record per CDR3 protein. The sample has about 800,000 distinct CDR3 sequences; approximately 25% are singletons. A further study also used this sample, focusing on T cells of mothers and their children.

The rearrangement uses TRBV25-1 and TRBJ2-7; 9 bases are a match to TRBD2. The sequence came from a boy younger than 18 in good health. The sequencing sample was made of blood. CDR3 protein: CASSEYKAGGSYEQYF. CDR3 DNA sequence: TGTGCCAGCAGTGAATACAAGGCGGGAGGGAGTTACGAGCAGTACTTC.